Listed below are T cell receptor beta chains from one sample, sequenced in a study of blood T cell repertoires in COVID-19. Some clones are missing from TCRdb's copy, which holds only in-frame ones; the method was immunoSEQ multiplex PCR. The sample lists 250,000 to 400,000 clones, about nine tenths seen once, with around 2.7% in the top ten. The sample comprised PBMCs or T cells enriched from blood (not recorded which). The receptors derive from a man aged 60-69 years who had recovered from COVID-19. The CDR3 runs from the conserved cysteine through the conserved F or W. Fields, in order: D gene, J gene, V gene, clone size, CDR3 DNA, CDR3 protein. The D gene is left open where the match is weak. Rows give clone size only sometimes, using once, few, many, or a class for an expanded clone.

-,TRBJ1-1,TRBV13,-,TGTGCCAGCAGCTTAGCCTCCACTGAAGCTTTCTTT,CASSLASTEAFF
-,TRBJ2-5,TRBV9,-,TGTGCCAGCAGCGTAACCCAGGCCGGACTCCAGTACTTC,CASSVTQAGLQYF
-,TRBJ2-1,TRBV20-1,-,TGCAGTGCTAGAGATGGCGGACACCAGTTCTTC,CSARDGGHQFF
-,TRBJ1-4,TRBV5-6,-,TGTGCCAGCAGCTCCATGACAGGCAGGGAAAAACTGTTTTTT,CASSSMTGREKLFF
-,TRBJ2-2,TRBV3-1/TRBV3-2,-,TGTGCCAGTTCTAGTTCCGGGGAGCTGTTTTTT,CASSSSGELFF
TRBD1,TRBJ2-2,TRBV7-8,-,TGTGCCAGCAGCTCTCGGGACAGAAACACCGGGGAGCTGTTTTTT,CASSSRDRNTGELFF
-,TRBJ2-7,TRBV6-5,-,TGTGCCAGCAGTTACCCGGGGGGCTCCGTCTACGAGCAGTACTTC,CASSYPGGSVYEQYF
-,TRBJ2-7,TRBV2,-,TGTGCCAGCAGTGATTGGGCAGGGGCTCTTGAGCAGTACTTC,CASSDWAGALEQYF
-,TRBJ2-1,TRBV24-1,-,TGTGCCACCAGTGATTCGGGTCAGGGGGGATCCCGCTACAATGAGCAGTTCTTC,CATSDSGQGGSRYNEQFF
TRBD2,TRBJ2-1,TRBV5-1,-,TGCGCCAGCAGCAGCGGGGTTGACAATGAGCAGTTCTTC,CASSSGVDNEQFF
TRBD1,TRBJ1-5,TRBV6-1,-,TGTGCCAGCAGGATAGGACAGGGCGTCTTTCAGCCCCAGCATTTT,CASRIGQGVFQPQHF
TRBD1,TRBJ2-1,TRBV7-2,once,TGTGCCAGCAGCTTAGACAGGGGGCTGGTGAATGAGCAGTTCTTC,CASSLDRGLVNEQFF
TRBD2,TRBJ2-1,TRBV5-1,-,TGCGCCAGCAGCTCCCGGGGACTAACTACGAACAATGAGCAGTTCTTC,CASSSRGLTTNNEQFF
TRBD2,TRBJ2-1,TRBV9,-,TGTGCCAGCAGCGACGGGACTAGCAGAAACAATGAGCAGTTCTTC,CASSDGTSRNNEQFF